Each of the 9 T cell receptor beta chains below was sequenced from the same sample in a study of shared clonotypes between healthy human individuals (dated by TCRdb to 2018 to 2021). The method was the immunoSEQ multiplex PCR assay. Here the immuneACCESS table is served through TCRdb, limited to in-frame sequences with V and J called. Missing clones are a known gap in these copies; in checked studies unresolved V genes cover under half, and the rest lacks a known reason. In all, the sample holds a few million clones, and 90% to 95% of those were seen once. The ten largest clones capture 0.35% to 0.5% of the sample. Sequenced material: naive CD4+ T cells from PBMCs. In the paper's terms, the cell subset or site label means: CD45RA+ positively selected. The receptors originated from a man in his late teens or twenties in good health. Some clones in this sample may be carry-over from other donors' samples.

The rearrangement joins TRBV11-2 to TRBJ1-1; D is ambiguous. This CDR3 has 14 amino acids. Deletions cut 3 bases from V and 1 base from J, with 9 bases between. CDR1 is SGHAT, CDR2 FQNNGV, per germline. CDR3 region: CASSFTRPNTEAFF. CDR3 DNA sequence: TGTGCCAGCAGCTTCACACGTCCGAACACTGAAGCTTTCTTT.

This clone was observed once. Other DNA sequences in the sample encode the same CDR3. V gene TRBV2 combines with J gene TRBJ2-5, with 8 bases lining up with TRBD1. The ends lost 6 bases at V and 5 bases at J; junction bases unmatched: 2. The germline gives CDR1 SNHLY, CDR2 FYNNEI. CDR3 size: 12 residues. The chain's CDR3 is CASRDRVETQYF. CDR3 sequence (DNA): TGTGCCAGCAGGGACAGGGTCGAGACCCAGTACTTC.

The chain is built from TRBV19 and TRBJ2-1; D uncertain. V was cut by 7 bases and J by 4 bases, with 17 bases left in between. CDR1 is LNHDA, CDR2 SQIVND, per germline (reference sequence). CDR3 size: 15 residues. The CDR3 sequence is CASTPRTVPYNEQFF. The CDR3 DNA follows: TGTGCCAGTACTCCCAGGACGGTACCTTACAATGAGCAGTTCTTC. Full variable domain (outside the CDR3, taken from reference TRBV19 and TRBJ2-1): DGGITQSPKYLFRKEGQNVTLSCEQNLNHDAMYWYRQDPGQGLRLIYYSQIVNDFQKGDIAEGYSVSREKKESFPLTVTSAQKNPTAFYLCASTPRTVPYNEQFFGPGTRLTVL.

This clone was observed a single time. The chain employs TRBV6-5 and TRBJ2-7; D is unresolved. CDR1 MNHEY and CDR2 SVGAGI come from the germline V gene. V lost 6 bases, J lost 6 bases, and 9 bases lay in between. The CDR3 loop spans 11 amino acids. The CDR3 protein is CASSTGVEQYF. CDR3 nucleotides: TGTGCCAGCAGCACCGGTGTCGAGCAGTACTTC.

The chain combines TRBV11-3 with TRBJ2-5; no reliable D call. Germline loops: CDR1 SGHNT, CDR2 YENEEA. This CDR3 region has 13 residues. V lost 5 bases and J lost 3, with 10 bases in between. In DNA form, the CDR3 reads TGTGCCAGCAGCCGCAGACCCAAAGAGACCCAGTACTTC. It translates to CASSRRPKETQYF.

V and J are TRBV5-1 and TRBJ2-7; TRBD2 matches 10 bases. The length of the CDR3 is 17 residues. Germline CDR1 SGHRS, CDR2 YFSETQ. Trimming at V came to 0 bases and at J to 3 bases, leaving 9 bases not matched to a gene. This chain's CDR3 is CASSLDGRLAGFYEQYF. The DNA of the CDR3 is TGCGCCAGCAGCTTGGACGGCCGACTAGCGGGTTTCTACGAGCAGTACTTC.

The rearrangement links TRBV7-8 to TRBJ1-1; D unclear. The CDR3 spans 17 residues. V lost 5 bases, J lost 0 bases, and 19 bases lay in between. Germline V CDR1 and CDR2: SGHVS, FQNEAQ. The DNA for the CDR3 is TGTGCCAGCAGCCCTAGCCGGGTCTCTAGAGTGAACACTGAAGCTTTCTTT. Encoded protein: CASSPSRVSRVNTEAFF.

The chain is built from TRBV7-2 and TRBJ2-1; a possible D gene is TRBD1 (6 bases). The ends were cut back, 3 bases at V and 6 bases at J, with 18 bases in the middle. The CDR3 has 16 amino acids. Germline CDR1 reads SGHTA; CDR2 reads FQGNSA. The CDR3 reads CASSFRTASWGNEQFF. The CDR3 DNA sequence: TGTGCCAGCAGCTTTCGGACAGCCTCTTGGGGCAATGAGCAGTTCTTC.

The CDR3 DNA sequence: TGTGCCAGCAGCTTGAGGGAGTACAATGAGCAGTTCTTC. Amino acid sequence: CASSLREYNEQFF. This chain uses TRBV5-4 with TRBJ2-1; D is perhaps TRBD2 (5 bases). Germline assignment: CDR1 SGHNT and CDR2 YYREEE (reference sequence). V gave up 1 base and J gave up 4 bases, with 6 bases separating them. The CDR3 extends over 13 amino acids.